This TCR beta chain came from a study of cytomegalovirus exposure and HLA in healthy donors. The CDR3 covers 12 residues. Germline CDR1 GTSNPN, CDR2 SVGIG (reference sequence). Deletions cut 5 bases from V and 6 bases from J, with 11 bases between. Some clones are missing from TCRdb's copy, which holds only in-frame ones; the method was immunoSEQ multiplex PCR. This repertoire shows about 130,000 clones, just under 95% found once; its top ten account for roughly 1.2%. The sample comprised PBMCs. The receptor comes from a young woman in good health and CMV-seronegative. The chain carries TRBV30 and TRBJ1-5; no definite D call. The CDR3 loop reads CAWDLGAQPQHF. In nucleotides, the CDR3 is TGTGCCTGGGACTTAGGCGCTCAGCCCCAGCATTTT.